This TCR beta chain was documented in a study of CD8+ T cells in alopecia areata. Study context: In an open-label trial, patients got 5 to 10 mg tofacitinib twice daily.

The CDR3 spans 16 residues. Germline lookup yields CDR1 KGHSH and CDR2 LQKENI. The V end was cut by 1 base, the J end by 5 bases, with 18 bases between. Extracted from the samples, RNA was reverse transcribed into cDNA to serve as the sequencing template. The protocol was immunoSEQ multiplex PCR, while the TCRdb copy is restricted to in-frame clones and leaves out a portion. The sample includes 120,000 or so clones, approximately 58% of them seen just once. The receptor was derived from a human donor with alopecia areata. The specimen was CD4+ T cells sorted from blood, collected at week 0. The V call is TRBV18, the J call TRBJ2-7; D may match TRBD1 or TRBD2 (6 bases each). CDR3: CASSPLLGGGRNEQYF. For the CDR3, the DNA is TGTGCCAGCTCACCACTTTTAGGAGGGGGTAGGAACGAGCAGTACTTC.